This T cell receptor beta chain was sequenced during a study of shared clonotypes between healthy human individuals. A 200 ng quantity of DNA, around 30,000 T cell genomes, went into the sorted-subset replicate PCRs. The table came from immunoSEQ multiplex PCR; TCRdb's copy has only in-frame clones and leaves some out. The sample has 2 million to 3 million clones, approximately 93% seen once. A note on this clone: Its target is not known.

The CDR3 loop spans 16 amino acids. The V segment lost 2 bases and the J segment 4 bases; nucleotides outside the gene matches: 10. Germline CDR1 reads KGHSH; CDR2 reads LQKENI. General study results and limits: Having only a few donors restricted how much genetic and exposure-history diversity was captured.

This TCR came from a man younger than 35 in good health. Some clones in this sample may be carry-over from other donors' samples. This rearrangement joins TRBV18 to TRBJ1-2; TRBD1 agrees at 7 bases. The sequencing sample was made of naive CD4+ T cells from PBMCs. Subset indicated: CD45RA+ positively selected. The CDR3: CASSPAQAPGGYGYTF. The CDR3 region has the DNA TGTGCCAGCTCACCAGCACAGGCCCCAGGGGGCTATGGCTACACCTTC.